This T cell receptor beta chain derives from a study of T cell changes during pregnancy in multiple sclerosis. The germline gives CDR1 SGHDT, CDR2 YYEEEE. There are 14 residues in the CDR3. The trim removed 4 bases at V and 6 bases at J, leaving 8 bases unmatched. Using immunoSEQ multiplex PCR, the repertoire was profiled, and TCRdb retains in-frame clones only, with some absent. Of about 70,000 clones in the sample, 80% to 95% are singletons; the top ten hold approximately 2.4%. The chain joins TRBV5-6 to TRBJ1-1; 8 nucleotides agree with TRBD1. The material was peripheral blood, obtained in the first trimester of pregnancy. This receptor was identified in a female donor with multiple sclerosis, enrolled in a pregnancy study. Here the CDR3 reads CASSHGQGVSEAFF. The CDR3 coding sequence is TGTGCCAGCAGCCACGGACAGGGAGTCTCTGAAGCTTTCTTT.